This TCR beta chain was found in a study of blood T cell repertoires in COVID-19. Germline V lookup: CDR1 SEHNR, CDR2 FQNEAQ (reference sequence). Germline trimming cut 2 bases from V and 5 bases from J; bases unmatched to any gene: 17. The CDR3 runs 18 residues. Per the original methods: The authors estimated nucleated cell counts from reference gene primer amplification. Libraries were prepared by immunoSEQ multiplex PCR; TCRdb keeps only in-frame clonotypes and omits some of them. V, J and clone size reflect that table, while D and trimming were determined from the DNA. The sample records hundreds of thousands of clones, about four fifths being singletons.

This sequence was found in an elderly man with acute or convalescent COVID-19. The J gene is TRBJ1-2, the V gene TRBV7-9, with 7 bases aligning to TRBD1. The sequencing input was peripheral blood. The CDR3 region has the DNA TGTGCCAGCAGCTTAAGGGGGCCCAGCGGAGGGGGACGGTATGGCTACACCTTC. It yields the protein CASSLRGPSGGGRYGYTF.